The 8 T cell receptor beta chains reported below all come from one sample, sequenced in a study of CD4 T cells in relation to SARS-CoV-2 and coronaviruses. Libraries were prepared by immunoSEQ multiplex PCR; TCRdb keeps only in-frame clonotypes and omits some of them. The sample contains tens of thousands of clones, 70% to 90% of which appear only once. Material: memory CD4+ T cells from PBMCs. These receptors were collected from an adult with COVID-19.

V gene TRBV2 combines with J gene TRBJ1-2, with D perhaps TRBD1 (6 bases). This CDR3 comprises 12 residues. Deletions cut 4 bases from V and 6 bases from J, with 9 bases between. Germline V gives CDR1 SNHLY, CDR2 FYNNEI. CDR3 sequence (DNA): TGTGCCAGCAGTGGGGACACCGATGGCTACACCTTC. Its translation: CASSGDTDGYTF.

The genes are TRBV4-1 and TRBJ1-4; D is possibly TRBD1 (5 bases). V was shortened by 2 bases and J by 4 bases, with 14 bases between the two germline ends. The CDR3 spans 16 residues. CDR1 and CDR2 from the germline V gene are MGHRA and YSYEKL. CDR3 in amino acids: CASSQPRTRNNEKLFF. The CDR3 bases are TGCGCCAGCAGCCAACCCCGGACAAGGAATAATGAAAAACTGTTTTTT.

The chain uses TRBV7-2 and TRBJ2-3, with 7 bases identical to TRBD2. This CDR3 has 19 amino acids. Germline-derived CDR1 and CDR2 are SGHTA and FQGNSA. J gave up 6 bases and V 3 bases, and 21 bases lay outside the gene matches. The chain's CDR3 is CASSLRGSAGARFRDTQYF. CDR3 in DNA: TGTGCCAGCAGCTTGAGGGGTTCCGCGGGAGCAAGATTTAGGGATACGCAGTATTTT.

The chain is built from TRBV29-1 and TRBJ2-6; D gene unclear. The CDR3 totals 14 residues. V lost 1 base to trimming and J lost 1 base, with 5 bases between them. Per germline, CDR1 SQVTM and CDR2 ANQGSEA. The CDR3 DNA is TGCAGCGTTGAAGTCGGGTCTGGGGCCAACGTCCTGACTTTC. Residues: CSVEVGSGANVLTF.

The CDR3 region is CAWSLTVASNEQFF. The DNA of the CDR3 is TGTGCCTGGAGCCTAACGGTCGCCTCCAATGAGCAGTTCTTC. This chain uses TRBV30 with TRBJ2-1; D gene ambiguous. V lost 3 bases and J 6 bases, leaving 15 bases between the germline ends. The CDR3 consists of 14 residues. Germline values: CDR1 GTSNPN, CDR2 SVGIG (reference sequence).

CDR3 bases: TGCGCCAGCAGCCCGCAGACTAGCGGCTACGAGCAGTACTTC. It translates to CASSPQTSGYEQYF. The V call is TRBV5-1, the J call TRBJ2-7, with TRBD2 identical over 9 bases. Germline V gives CDR1 SGHRS, CDR2 YFSETQ. The CDR3 spans 14 residues. V shed 4 bases and J 3 bases; nucleotides not matched to a gene: 5.

This chain uses TRBV4-1 with TRBJ2-4; D is undetermined. This CDR3 contains 14 residues. Germline CDR1 is MGHRA and CDR2 is YSYEKL. Trimming took 1 base from V and 4 from J, leaving 8 bases between them. The CDR3 DNA reads as TGCGCCAGCAGCCAAGTGGGCGGTAAAAACATTCAGTACTTC. This sequence encodes CASSQVGGKNIQYF.

V gene TRBV27 combines with J gene TRBJ2-7; D gene unclear. CDR3 size: 15 residues. Germline CDR1 is MNHEY and CDR2 is SMNVEV (reference sequence). Between the trimmed V and J ends, which lost 0 bases and 3 bases, there was a span of 12 bases. The DNA of the CDR3 is TGTGCCAGCAGTTTATCACCCGGCCGGAGCTACGAGCAGTACTTC. It encodes CASSLSPGRSYEQYF.